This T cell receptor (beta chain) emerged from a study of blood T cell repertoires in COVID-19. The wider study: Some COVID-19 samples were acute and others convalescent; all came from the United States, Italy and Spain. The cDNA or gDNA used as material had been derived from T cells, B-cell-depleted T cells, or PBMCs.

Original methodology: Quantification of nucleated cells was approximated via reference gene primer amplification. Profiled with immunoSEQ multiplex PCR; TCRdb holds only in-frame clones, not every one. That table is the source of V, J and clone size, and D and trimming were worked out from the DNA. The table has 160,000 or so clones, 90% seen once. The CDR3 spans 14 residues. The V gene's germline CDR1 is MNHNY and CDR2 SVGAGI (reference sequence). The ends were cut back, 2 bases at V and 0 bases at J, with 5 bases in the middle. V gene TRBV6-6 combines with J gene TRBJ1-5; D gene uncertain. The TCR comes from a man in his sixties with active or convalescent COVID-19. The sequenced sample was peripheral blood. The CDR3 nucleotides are TGTGCCAGCAGTTACCAGGTTAGCAATCAGCCCCAGCATTTT. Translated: CASSYQVSNQPQHF.